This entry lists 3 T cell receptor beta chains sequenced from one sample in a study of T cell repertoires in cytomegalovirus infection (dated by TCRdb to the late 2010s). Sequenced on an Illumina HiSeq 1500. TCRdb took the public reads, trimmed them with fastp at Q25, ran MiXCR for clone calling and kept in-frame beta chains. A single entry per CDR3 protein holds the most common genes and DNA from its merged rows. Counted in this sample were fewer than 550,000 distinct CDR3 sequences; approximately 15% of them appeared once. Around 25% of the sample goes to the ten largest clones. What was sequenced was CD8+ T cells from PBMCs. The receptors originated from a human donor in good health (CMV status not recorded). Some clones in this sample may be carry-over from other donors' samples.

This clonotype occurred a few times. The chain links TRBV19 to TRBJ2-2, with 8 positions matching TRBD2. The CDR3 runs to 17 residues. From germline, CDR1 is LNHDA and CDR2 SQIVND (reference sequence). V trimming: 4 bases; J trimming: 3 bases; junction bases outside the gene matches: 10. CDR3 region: CASSTPTLAGHTGELFF. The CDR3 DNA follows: TGTGCCAGTAGTACCCCAACGTTAGCGGGACACACCGGGGAGCTGTTTTTT. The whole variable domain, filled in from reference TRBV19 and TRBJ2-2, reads DGGITQSPKYLFRKEGQNVTLSCEQNLNHDAMYWYRQDPGQGLRLIYYSQIVNDFQKGDIAEGYSVSREKKESFPLTVTSAQKNPTAFYLCASSTPTLAGHTGELFFGEGSRLTVL.

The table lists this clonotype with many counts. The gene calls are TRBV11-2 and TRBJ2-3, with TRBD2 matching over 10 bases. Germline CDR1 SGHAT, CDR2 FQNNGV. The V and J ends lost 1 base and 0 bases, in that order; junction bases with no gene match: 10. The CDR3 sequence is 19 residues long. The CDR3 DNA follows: TGTGCCAGCAGCTTAGTTGGGCTAGCGGGGGCTACTAGCACAGATACGCAGTATTTT. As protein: CASSLVGLAGATSTDTQYF.

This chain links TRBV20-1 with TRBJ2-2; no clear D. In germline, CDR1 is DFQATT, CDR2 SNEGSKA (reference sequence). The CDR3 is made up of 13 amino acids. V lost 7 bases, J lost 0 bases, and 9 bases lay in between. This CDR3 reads CSVNPANTGELFF. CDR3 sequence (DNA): TGCAGTGTTAATCCTGCGAACACCGGGGAGCTGTTTTTT.